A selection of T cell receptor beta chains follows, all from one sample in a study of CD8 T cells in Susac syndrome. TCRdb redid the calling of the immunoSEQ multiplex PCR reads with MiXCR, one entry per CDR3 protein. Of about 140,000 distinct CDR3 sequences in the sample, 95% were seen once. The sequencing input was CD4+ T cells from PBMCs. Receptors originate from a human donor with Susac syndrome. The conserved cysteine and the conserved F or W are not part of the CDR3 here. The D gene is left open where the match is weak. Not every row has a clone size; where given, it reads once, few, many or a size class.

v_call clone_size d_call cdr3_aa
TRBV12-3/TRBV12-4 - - ASSPARAGELF
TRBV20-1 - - SALRGSYEQY
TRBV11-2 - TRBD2 ASSLSLAGGTDTQY
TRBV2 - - ASSVEVEAF
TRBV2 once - ASSVGNYEQY
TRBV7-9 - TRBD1 ASSLSSGQVNEQF
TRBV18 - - ASSPGQDFYGYT
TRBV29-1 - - SVEMDTDTQY
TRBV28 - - ASSRSSGFHEQF
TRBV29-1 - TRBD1 SVGRTGGVDTQY